The rows below give T cell receptor beta chains drawn from one sample of a study of Graves' ophthalmopathy and Graves' hyperthyroidism. Via MiXCR, TCRdb re-called the multiplex PCR reads, giving one row per CDR3 protein. This table has 200,000 to 250,000 distinct CDR3 sequences, 40% to 50% appearing once. Sequencing used peripheral blood. These receptors were taken from an adult man with Graves' ophthalmopathy. The CDR3 runs from the conserved cysteine through the conserved F or W. The D gene is left open where the match is weak. Part of the rows lack a size; the others show once, few, many or a class for expanded clones.

abundance,d_gene,v_gene,j_gene,CDR3nt,CDR3aa
few,TRBD1,TRBV9,TRBJ1-4,TGTGCCAGCAGCTTACAGGGGGCTAATGAAAAACTGTTTTTT,CASSLQGANEKLFF
NA,NA,TRBV7-9,TRBJ1-4,TGTGCCAGCAGCTCTAGTGACCCGCCAGAGAATGAAAAACTGTTTTTT,CASSSSDPPENEKLFF
NA,NA,TRBV6-6,TRBJ1-4,TGTGCCAGCATCAGTAAGGGTCGTGGTGAAAAACTGTTTTTT,CASISKGRGEKLFF
NA,TRBD1,TRBV20-1,TRBJ2-7,TGCAGTGCTCGGAACAGGGGTTCCCACGAGCAGTACTTC,CSARNRGSHEQYF
NA,NA,TRBV6-5,TRBJ1-1,TGTGCCAGCTTCCTCGGACAGATGAACACTGAAGCTTTCTTT,CASFLGQMNTEAFF
few,NA,TRBV6-5,TRBJ1-1,TGTGCCAGCAGGCGAAATCCAGGGAGGATTGGGAACACTGAAGCTTTCTTT,CASRRNPGRIGNTEAFF
many,NA,TRBV10-1,TRBJ2-2,TGCGCCAGCAGTGAGTACGGGGGCGCGAACACCGGGGAGCTGTTTTTT,CASSEYGGANTGELFF
NA,NA,TRBV20-1,TRBJ2-7,TGCAGTGCTAGCAGGACTTACTTTTACGAGCAGTACTTC,CSASRTYFYEQYF
few,NA,TRBV9,TRBJ2-6,TGTGCCAGCAGCGTCTTCTCTGGGGCCAACGTCCTGACTTTC,CASSVFSGANVLTF
few,NA,TRBV2,TRBJ1-5,TGTGCCAGCAGTGAAGCTCTCAGGGGAGGGTATCAGCCCCAGCATTTT,CASSEALRGGYQPQHF
NA,NA,TRBV7-3,TRBJ2-2,TGTGCCAGCAGCCAAGCCGGCACCGGGGAGCTGTTTTTT,CASSQAGTGELFF
NA,TRBD1,TRBV3-1,TRBJ1-4,TGTGCCAGCAGCCCAGACAGGGTGGCGAAACTGTTTTTT,CASSPDRVAKLFF
NA,TRBD1,TRBV29-1,TRBJ1-5,TGCAGCGTTGAGACAGGGGACAATCAGCCCCAGCATTTT,CSVETGDNQPQHF
NA,TRBD2,TRBV10-3,TRBJ2-7,TGTGCCAGCAGCCCGGGGACTAGCGGGCTCTACTACGAGCAGTACTTC,CASSPGTSGLYYEQYF
NA,NA,TRBV5-8,TRBJ2-7,TGTGCCAGCAGCTTGCTTGAGACGGTCTACGAGCAGTACTTC,CASSLLETVYEQYF
many,NA,TRBV20-1,TRBJ1-2,TGCAGTGCGCATGGACTTCAGGACTATGGCTACACCTTC,CSAHGLQDYGYTF
NA,NA,TRBV7-3,TRBJ1-3,TGTGCCAGCAGCTTATTGGGGGATTCTGGAAACACCGTATATTTT,CASSLLGDSGNTVYF
NA,TRBD1,TRBV7-2,TRBJ2-2,TGTGCCAGCGGCCCCGGGACAGGGGGATTGGTCGGGGAGCTGTTTTTT,CASGPGTGGLVGELFF
once,NA,TRBV2,TRBJ1-1,TGTGCCAGCAGTTCCTATGAGGGGACCACTGAAGCTTTCTTT,CASSSYEGTTEAFF
NA,NA,TRBV7-8,TRBJ1-2,TGTGCCAGCAGCCAAGTACAGGGAGGCAATGGCTACACCTTC,CASSQVQGGNGYTF
once,TRBD1,TRBV6-6,TRBJ1-2,TGTGCCAGCAGTTCATCAGGGGGCTCTGGCTACACCTTC,CASSSSGGSGYTF
once,NA,TRBV7-2,TRBJ1-4,TGTGCCAGCGGTGACCCTCCGGGACTTCGAACTAATGAAAAACTGTTTTTT,CASGDPPGLRTNEKLFF
NA,NA,TRBV20-1,TRBJ1-2,TGCAGTGCTAGACCCGAGAGTAGCTATGGCTACACCTTC,CSARPESSYGYTF
NA,NA,TRBV7-9,TRBJ1-1,TGTGCCAGCAGCCCTGGGTCTCGGGGGGCTTTCTTT,CASSPGSRGAFF
NA,NA,TRBV7-3,TRBJ1-1,TGTGCCAGCAGCTTAAAGGCAGCTTTCTTT,CASSLKAAFF
few,NA,TRBV24-1,TRBJ2-2,TGTGCCACCAGTGATTTGGTTTACGCCGAGAACACCGGGGAGCTGTTTTTT,CATSDLVYAENTGELFF
few,NA,TRBV29-1,TRBJ1-5,TGCAGCGTGCGGGGGACGGATTCTAGCAATCAGCCCCAGCATTTT,CSVRGTDSSNQPQHF
many,NA,TRBV2,TRBJ2-5,TGTGCCAGCAGGGGAGAGACCCAGTACTTC,CASRGETQYF
NA,NA,TRBV20-1,TRBJ2-7,TGCAGTGCTACTAGCTTATCTTTTGACACCTCCTACGAGCAGTACTTC,CSATSLSFDTSYEQYF
NA,NA,TRBV7-8,TRBJ2-7,TGTGCCAGCAGCTATGGGGTTACGTCCTACGAGCAGTACTTC,CASSYGVTSYEQYF
few,NA,TRBV7-9,TRBJ1-5,TGTGCCAGCAGCGGACAGAGCAATCAGCCCCAGCATTTT,CASSGQSNQPQHF
NA,NA,TRBV14,TRBJ2-2,TGTGCCAGCAGCCAAGACGGATACACCGGGGAGCTGTTTTTT,CASSQDGYTGELFF
few,NA,TRBV29-1,TRBJ2-6,TGCAGCGTTGCCAGGAGCTCTGGGGCCAACGTCCTGACTTTC,CSVARSSGANVLTF
NA,NA,TRBV20-1,TRBJ2-7,TGCAGTGCTCTAGCGTCCAGGGAGCAGTACTTC,CSALASREQYF
many,NA,TRBV20-1,TRBJ1-1,TGCAGTGCCACAGGGACCGGCACTGAAGCTTTCTTT,CSATGTGTEAFF
NA,TRBD1,TRBV10-3,TRBJ1-3,TGTGCCATCAGTGGACAGGGGGCGGACTACACCATATATTTT,CAISGQGADYTIYF
NA,NA,TRBV10-3,TRBJ2-7,TGTGCCATCAGTGGGGCAGGGGACGAGCAGTACTTC,CAISGAGDEQYF
NA,NA,TRBV25-1,TRBJ2-7,TGTGCCAGCAGCGGGGGTTGGGGTCGGCGGTGGTACTACGAGCAGTACTTC,CASSGGWGRRWYYEQYF
NA,NA,TRBV20-1,TRBJ1-1,TGCAGTGCCAGCAGCGTAGATCCTGTTGGGAACACTGAAGCTTTCTTT,CSASSVDPVGNTEAFF
few,NA,TRBV7-2,TRBJ1-1,TGTGCCAGCAGCTTACCGGGGTGGAACACTGAAGCTTTCTTT,CASSLPGWNTEAFF
many,NA,TRBV10-3,TRBJ2-7,TGTGCCATCAGTGAAAGTTTGACCGGAGATTACGAGCAGTACTTC,CAISESLTGDYEQYF
few,NA,TRBV7-9,TRBJ1-1,TGTGCCAGCAGCTTTCGGACCGGGTACGGGTTGAACACTGAAGCTTTCTTT,CASSFRTGYGLNTEAFF
few,NA,TRBV10-3,TRBJ1-1,TGTGCCATCAGTGAGTCAGGGACTTTACGGGCTGAAGCTTTCTTT,CAISESGTLRAEAFF
NA,NA,TRBV20-1,TRBJ2-3,TGCAGTGCTAGGGAAGGGGCCGTTAATACGCAGTATTTT,CSAREGAVNTQYF
few,NA,TRBV10-3,TRBJ2-7,TGTGCCATCAGTGACAGGAGCTACGAGCAGTACTTC,CAISDRSYEQYF
NA,NA,TRBV12-3/TRBV12-4,TRBJ1-5,TGTGCCAGCAGTTGGGTGAATCAGCCCCAGCATTTT,CASSWVNQPQHF
NA,NA,TRBV5-1,TRBJ2-7,TGCGCCAGCACGTCAGGGAACGAGCAGTACTTC,CASTSGNEQYF